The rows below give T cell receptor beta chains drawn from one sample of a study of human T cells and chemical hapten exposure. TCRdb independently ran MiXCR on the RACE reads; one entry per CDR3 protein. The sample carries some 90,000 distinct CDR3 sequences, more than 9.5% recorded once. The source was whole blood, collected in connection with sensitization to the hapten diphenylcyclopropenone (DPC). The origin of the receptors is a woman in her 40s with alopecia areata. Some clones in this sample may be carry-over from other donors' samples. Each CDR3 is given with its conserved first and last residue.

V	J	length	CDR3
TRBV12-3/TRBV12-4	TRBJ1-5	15	CASSLGASADQPQHF
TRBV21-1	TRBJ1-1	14	CASSPRALNTEAFF
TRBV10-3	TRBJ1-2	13	CAIRRDTDYGYTF
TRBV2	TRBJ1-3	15	CASSELGYSGNTIYF
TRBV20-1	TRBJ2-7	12	CSAGPLRYEQYF
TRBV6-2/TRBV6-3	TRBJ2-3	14	CASSYGLGTDTQYF
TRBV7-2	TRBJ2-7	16	CASSLAIRTAHYEQYF
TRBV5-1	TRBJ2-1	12	CASSQQGATQFF
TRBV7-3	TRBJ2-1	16	CASSPLEAPFRNEQFF
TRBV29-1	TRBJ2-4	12	CSVEARRNIQYF
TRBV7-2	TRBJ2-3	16	CASSLGVGRGTDTQYF
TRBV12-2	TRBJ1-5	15	CASRFAAAGPQPQHF
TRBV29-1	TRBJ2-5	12	CSAVGYQETQYF
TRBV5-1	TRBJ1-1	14	CASSLAGDSPEAFF
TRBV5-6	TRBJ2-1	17	CASSSIVAGGIFDEQFF
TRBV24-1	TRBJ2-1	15	CATSDPGQGRGTQFF
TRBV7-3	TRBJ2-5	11	CASSYQETQYF
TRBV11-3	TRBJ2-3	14	CASSPSGRGDTQYF
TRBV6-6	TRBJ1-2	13	CASSPGQVYGYTF
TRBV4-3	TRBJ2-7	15	CASSQDQGEDDEQYF
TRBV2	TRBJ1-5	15	CASQGTGIGNQPQHF
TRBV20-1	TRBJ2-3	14	CSAWGGGHTDTQYF
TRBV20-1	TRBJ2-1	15	CSARRTGNPYNEQFF
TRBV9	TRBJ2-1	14	CASSVGTGNNEQFF
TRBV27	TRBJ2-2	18	CASSSGTFRHTNTGELFF
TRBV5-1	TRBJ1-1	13	CASSSKLNTEAFF
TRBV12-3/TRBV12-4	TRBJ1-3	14	CASSRTEPGNTIYF
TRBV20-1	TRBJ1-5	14	CSARVGKGNQPQHF
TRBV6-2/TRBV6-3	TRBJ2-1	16	CASSPWGAGGPSEQFF
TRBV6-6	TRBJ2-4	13	CASSSGTGNIQYF
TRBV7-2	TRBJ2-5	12	CASSPRQETQYF
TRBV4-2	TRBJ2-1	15	CASSQEVGTYNEQFF
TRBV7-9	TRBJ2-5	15	CASSPGQAWEETQYF